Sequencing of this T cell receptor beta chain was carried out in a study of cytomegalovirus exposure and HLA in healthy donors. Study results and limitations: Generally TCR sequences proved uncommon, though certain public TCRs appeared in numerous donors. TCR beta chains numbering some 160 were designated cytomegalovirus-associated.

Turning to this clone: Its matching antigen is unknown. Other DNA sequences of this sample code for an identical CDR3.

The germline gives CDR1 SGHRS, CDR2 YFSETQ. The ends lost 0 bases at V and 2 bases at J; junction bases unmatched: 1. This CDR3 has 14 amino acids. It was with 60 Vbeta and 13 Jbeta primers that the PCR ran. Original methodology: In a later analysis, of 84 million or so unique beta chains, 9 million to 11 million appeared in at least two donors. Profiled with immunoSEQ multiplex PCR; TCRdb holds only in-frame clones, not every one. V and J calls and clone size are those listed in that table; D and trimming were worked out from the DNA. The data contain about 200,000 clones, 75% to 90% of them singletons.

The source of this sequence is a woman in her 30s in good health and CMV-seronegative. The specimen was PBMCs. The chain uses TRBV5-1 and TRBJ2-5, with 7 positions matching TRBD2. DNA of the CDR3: TGCGCCAGCAGCTTGGCCGGGGGGCAAGAGACCCAGTACTTC. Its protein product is CASSLAGGQETQYF.